This TCR beta chain comes out of a study of blood T cells in healthy people across ages. Study outcomes and limitations: Because donor CMV status was unknown, expanded clonotype changes were possibly confounded.

On this clonotype: Its antigen is not identified.

PCR was performed a second time for about 7 to 11 cycles using a sample-barcoded 5' primer and a J-beta primer mix. Each cDNA molecule was tagged by a template-switch adaptor that had 12 random nucleotides. TCRdb reprocessed the 5' RACE reads with MiXCR, giving one entry per CDR3 protein. The repertoire includes 550,000 to 750,000 distinct CDR3 sequences, 21% of them detected once, and 3.6% sits in the top ten. This CDR3 region has 15 residues. V was shortened by 5 bases and J by 1 base, with 11 bases between the two germline ends. The germline V gene encodes CDR1 SGHTA and CDR2 FQGTGA. This sequence joins TRBV7-3 and TRBJ2-2; unclear D gene. The sample comprised blood. The receptor's source is a man between 65 and 85 years old in good health. CDR3 amino acids: CASSLFGVNTGELFF. The DNA of the CDR3 is TGTGCCAGCAGCCTGTTTGGGGTGAACACCGGGGAGCTGTTTTTT.